This entry lists 2 T cell receptor beta chains sequenced from one sample in a study of cytomegalovirus exposure and HLA in healthy donors. The PCR was carried out with 60 Vbeta primers and 13 Jbeta primers. The repertoire was sequenced with immunoSEQ multiplex PCR; TCRdb's copy has only in-frame clones and lacks some. Here the sample spans roughly 200,000 clones, approximately 88% being singletons. Sequenced material: PBMCs. Every receptor here comes from a boy aged 2 to 10 in good health and CMV-seronegative.

The gene calls are TRBV9 and TRBJ2-6; 8 nucleotides align to TRBD1. Germline V gives CDR1 SGDLS, CDR2 YYNGEE. V was clipped by 6 bases and J by 0 bases; unmatched bases: 11. This CDR3 contains 18 residues. This CDR3 reads CASTNGGQASSGANVLTF. The CDR3 DNA sequence: TGTGCCAGCACCAACGGGGGACAGGCGAGCTCTGGGGCCAACGTCCTGACTTTC.

The chain couples TRBV6-5 to TRBJ2-7; possibly TRBD2 for D (6 bases). Germline-derived CDR1 and CDR2 are MNHEY and SVGAGI. The V end lost 2 bases, the J end lost 0 bases, and 11 bases lay between the germline ends. The CDR3 is 15 amino acids. CDR3 sequence (DNA): TGTGCCAGCAGTTACGGGCAGGGAGGCTCCTACGAGCAGTACTTC. As protein: CASSYGQGGSYEQYF.